This TCR beta chain originates from a study of blood T cells in healthy people across ages (dated by TCRdb to between 2014 and 2017). Broadly, across the study: Template switching captured roughly one uniquely barcoded TCR beta cDNA molecule per two T cells in model experiments. Using deep sequencing normalized with unique cDNA molecular identifiers, the study measured how TCR beta repertoire diversity changes with age. The donors were divided into four age groups: young (average approximately 17 years), middle-aged (approximately 42), aged (approximately 62) and long-lived (about 79). To avoid experimental bias, donors of different ages were spread randomly across the sequencing lanes. Using the same blood draw, the study looked at two additional independent replicas of 1 million unique cDNA reads for two donors, one aged 18 to 30 and the other aged 80 or older. The full study reports these points: Compared with the aged group, the long-lived group had more naive CD4+ T cells, fewer expanded clones and increased TCR diversity, a pattern suggesting age selection. Because the CMV infection status of the donors was unknown, age-related changes in expanded clonotypes may potentially have been confounded. Conclusive comparison of naive and antigen-experienced compartments was prevented by the profiling of bulk unsorted PBMCs. Estimates of total diversity based on one million sequenced T cells were considered lower bounds and underestimates. As age increased, observed TCR beta diversity per million T cells dropped in a roughly linear way, and a significant reduction was already evident by age about 40. A strong correlation was found between observed TCR beta diversity and the percentage of naive T cells measured by flow cytometry.

The protocol used for the library was 5' RACE. The instrument was an Illumina HiSeq 2500. A second PCR of about 6 to 11 cycles was performed with a sample-barcoded 5' primer and a J-beta primer mix. A unique molecular identifier was introduced onto each TCR beta cDNA molecule by a template-switch 5' adaptor carrying 12 random nucleotides. At least 2.5 million CDR3-containing paired-end reads were obtained from each sample. First-strand cDNA synthesis was performed from all RNA using the Mint cDNA synthesis kit, with priming by a TRBC-specific oligonucleotide. Following uracil-DNA glycosylase treatment, all cDNA underwent a first 18-cycle PCR with the universal primers M1SS and BC2_uni_R. In the authors' own workflow: For normalization, 1 million high-quality reads were randomly selected from each sample, with every read carrying a distinct molecular identifier. Reads sharing molecular identifiers were discarded rather than binned into consensus sequences. CDR3 identification, clonotype clustering and error correction used MiTCR with a Q25 quality threshold and the strictest error-elimination algorithm. A nonparametric unseen species model using Euler transformation provided a lower-bound estimate of total TCR beta diversity. Using fastp at Q25 and MiXCR, TCRdb reprocessed the public reads and kept productive beta chains. A single entry per CDR3 protein holds the most common genes and DNA from its merged rows. Here the V and J calls rest on TCRdb's processing, not on the authors' analysis. This sample has over 1,200,000 distinct CDR3 sequences in its table, and approximately 63% of those were observed once. The top ten constitute 6.7% of the sample.

The donors were a few dozen Caucasian individuals from Russia, aged roughly 6 to 90 years, who were systemically healthy. Each donor gave about 9.7 milliliters of peripheral blood, drawn into EDTA-treated Vacutainer tubes. Ficoll-Paque density-gradient centrifugation was used to isolate PBMCs, with at least 6 million per sample. Trizol reagent was used to extract total RNA from the PBMCs, yielding at least 5.5 micrograms per sample. For every donor, flow cytometry on a PBMC aliquot measured the percentage of naive CD45RAhigh/CD27high T cells. Concerning this clonotype: No antigen is known for it. No per-base quality is available; no much larger clone lies one base away.

From the cysteine up to the phenylalanine, the CDR3 has a length of 16 residues. Of the read, only the CDR3 DNA is kept; its 48 bases are in frame from base 1. Based on the germline V gene, the CDR1 and CDR2 sequences are SGDLS and YYNGEE. Trimming leaves V shorter by 3 bases and J shorter by 6 bases, with the junction holding 9 bases beyond the gene matches. The chain links TRBV9 with TRBJ2-1; 10 nucleotides in the junction match TRBD2. The TCR comes from a man between 18 and 35 years old in good health. The specimen was blood. CDR3 sequence: CASSGTLAGISNEQFF. At the DNA level, the sequence is TGTGCCAGCAGCGGGACACTAGCGGGAATTAGCAATGAGCAGTTCTTC.